This T cell receptor beta chain originates from a study of blood T cells in healthy people across ages (dated by TCRdb to 2013 to 2016). Turning to the overall study: In model experiments, roughly one uniquely barcoded TCR beta cDNA molecule per two T cells was captured by template switching. The study measured age-related changes in TCR beta repertoire diversity using deep sequencing normalized with unique cDNA molecular identifiers. Four age groups were formed from the donors: young (average 16 years), middle-aged (approximately 39), aged (62) and long-lived (approximately 78). To avoid experimental bias, donors of different ages were distributed randomly across sequencing lanes. The study analyzed two additional independent replicas of 1 million unique cDNA reads from the same blood draw for two donors, one aged 18 to 29 and one aged 80 or older.

Note on this clonotype: Its specific antigen is unknown. The sample holds no much larger clone one base away, and base qualities are not on file.

Study-wide conclusions, independent of this receptor: Observed TCR beta diversity correlated strongly with the percentage of naive T cells measured by flow cytometry. As age increased, observed TCR beta diversity per million T cells dropped in a roughly linear way, and a significant reduction was already evident by age 40. Compared with the aged group, the long-lived group had more naive CD4+ T cells, fewer expanded clones and increased TCR diversity, suggesting age selection. Since profiling was done on bulk unsorted PBMCs, naive and antigen-experienced compartments could not be conclusively compared. Donor CMV infection status was unknown, potentially confounding age-related changes in expanded clonotypes. Estimates of total diversity based on one million sequenced T cells were regarded as lower bounds and as underestimates.

Donors were around 37 systemically healthy Caucasian individuals from Russia aged roughly 6 to 95 years. Each donor gave 9.5 to 10 milliliters of peripheral blood, drawn into EDTA-treated Vacutainer tubes. Ficoll-Paque density-gradient centrifugation was used to isolate PBMCs, with at least 6 million per sample. Trizol reagent was used to extract total RNA from the PBMCs, yielding at least 5 micrograms per sample. The percentages of naive CD45RAhigh/CD27high T cells were determined by flow cytometry on a PBMC aliquot from every donor. The library was produced with 5' RACE. The run used an Illumina HiSeq 2500. A second roughly 6 to 12 cycle PCR used a sample-barcoded 5' primer and a J-beta primer mix. Each TCR beta cDNA molecule received a unique molecular identifier from a template-switch 5' adaptor carrying 12 random nucleotides. At least 3 million CDR3-containing paired-end reads were obtained from each sample. First-strand cDNA was synthesized from all RNA with the Mint cDNA synthesis kit, primed by a TRBC-specific oligonucleotide. All cDNA was treated with uracil-DNA glycosylase and then went through a first 18-cycle PCR with the universal primers M1SS and BC2_uni_R. The study's own analysis went as follows. For normalization, 1 million high-quality reads were randomly selected from each sample, with every read carrying a distinct molecular identifier. Reads with shared molecular identifiers were discarded instead of being binned into consensus sequences. MiTCR, set to a Q25 quality threshold and the strictest error-elimination algorithm, was used for CDR3 identification, clonotype clustering and error correction. Lower-bound total TCR beta diversity was estimated with a nonparametric unseen species model using Euler transformation. TCRdb reprocessed the public reads (quality trimming at Q25 with fastp, clone calling with MiXCR) and kept in-frame beta chains. Identical CDR3 protein sequences are pooled into one entry, listed with their most common genes and DNA. TCRdb, rather than the study authors, made the V and J calls. The sample table holds 2 million or so distinct CDR3 sequences, of which about 50% were seen once. Clones ranked in the top ten supply over 2% of the sample.

The material sequenced was blood. The sequence was collected from a woman aged 35 to 49 in good health.

The CDR3 region: CASSLIDLNEQFF. The sequenced DNA is TGTGCCAGCAGCTTAATTGACCTTAATGAGCAGTTCTTC. The chain uses TRBV7-3 and TRBJ2-1, with no confident D gene call. CDR1 and CDR2, looked up from the germline V gene, are SGHTA and FQGTGA. Including cysteine and phenylalanine, the CDR3 has 13 amino acids. Only the CDR3 DNA is retained, 39 bases long and in frame from the first base. V was cut back by 1 base and J by 7 bases, leaving a gap of 8 bases between them.